This TCR beta chain was recorded in a study of early T cells in non-severe SARS-CoV-2 infection. Looked up from germline, CDR1 is SGHRS and CDR2 is YFSETQ. This CDR3 contains 11 residues. V lost 4 bases and J 5 bases, leaving 7 bases between the germline ends. TCRdb reanalysed the 5' RACE reads using MiXCR and keeps one entry per CDR3 protein. The sample has under 60,000 distinct CDR3 sequences, less than 15% seen once. The V call is TRBV5-1, the J call TRBJ2-7; D is undetermined. This receptor was obtained from an adult who was a healthcare worker with PCR-confirmed SARS-CoV-2 infection or an uninfected control (not recorded which). The sequencing input was whole blood. CDR3 amino acids: CASSTTDEQYF. The CDR3 region has the DNA TGCGCCAGCAGCACAACAGACGAGCAGTACTTC.